These T cell receptor beta chains were read from a single sample in a study of T cell clones after liver transplantation. Data came from immunoSEQ multiplex PCR; TCRdb stores just in-frame clones and leaves some out. The repertoire consists of tens of thousands of clones, with around 70% occurring once and the leading ten covering roughly a tenth. Sequencing was performed on CD4+ T cells from blood, taken at the 22-month timepoint. The receptor set was obtained from a human patient who received a liver transplant. These T cells may partly come from the graft donor. Both conserved end residues are part of each CDR3. A D gene is named only where the DNA matches it firmly. The size field is filled for only some rows; it gives once, few, many or a size class.

clone_size: NA; j_call: TRBJ2-2; d_call: NA; v_call: TRBV11-2; cdr3_aa: CASSSGAPRTGTGELFF; cdr3_nt: TGTGCCAGCAGCTCTGGGGCCCCTAGGACCGGAACCGGGGAGCTGTTTTTT
clone_size: NA; j_call: TRBJ1-5; d_call: NA; v_call: TRBV29-1; cdr3_aa: CSAQSGGGNQPQHF; cdr3_nt: TGCAGCGCCCAATCGGGGGGCGGCAATCAGCCCCAGCATTTT
clone_size: NA; j_call: TRBJ1-6; d_call: TRBD1; v_call: TRBV2; cdr3_aa: CASGDRGPLVSPLHF; cdr3_nt: TGTGCCAGCGGGGACAGGGGACCCTTGGTTTCACCCCTCCACTTT
clone_size: few; j_call: TRBJ2-1; d_call: TRBD2; v_call: TRBV9; cdr3_aa: CASSVGLAGGFYNEQFF; cdr3_nt: TGTGCCAGCAGCGTAGGACTAGCGGGGGGGTTTTACAATGAGCAGTTCTTC
clone_size: NA; j_call: TRBJ1-1; d_call: TRBD1; v_call: TRBV27; cdr3_aa: CASSPGTGGLMNTEAFF; cdr3_nt: TGTGCCAGCAGCCCCGGGACAGGGGGCTTAATGAACACTGAAGCTTTCTTT
clone_size: NA; j_call: TRBJ1-2; d_call: NA; v_call: TRBV6-6; cdr3_aa: CASNRREEGYTF; cdr3_nt: TGTGCCAGCAACCGCAGGGAGGAGGGCTACACCTTC
clone_size: NA; j_call: TRBJ2-7; d_call: TRBD1; v_call: TRBV5-6; cdr3_aa: CASSQSGTGPYEQYF; cdr3_nt: TGTGCCAGCAGTCAATCCGGGACAGGACCCTACGAGCAGTACTTC
clone_size: once; j_call: TRBJ2-7; d_call: NA; v_call: TRBV5-1; cdr3_aa: CASSHGRPSYEQYF; cdr3_nt: TGCGCCAGCAGCCACGGACGGCCCTCCTACGAGCAGTACTTC
clone_size: few; j_call: TRBJ1-6; d_call: NA; v_call: TRBV27; cdr3_aa: CASSLGYPSPLHF; cdr3_nt: TGTGCCAGCAGTTTAGGATACCCCTCACCCCTCCACTTT
clone_size: once; j_call: TRBJ2-1; d_call: NA; v_call: TRBV7-2; cdr3_aa: CASSPRLANEQFF; cdr3_nt: TGTGCCAGCAGCCCGCGGCTAGCAAATGAGCAGTTCTTC
clone_size: NA; j_call: TRBJ1-2; d_call: TRBD1; v_call: TRBV27; cdr3_aa: CASSKSIRDREIYGYTF; cdr3_nt: TGTGCCAGCAGTAAGTCGATCCGGGACAGGGAAATCTATGGCTACACCTTC
clone_size: many; j_call: TRBJ1-1; d_call: NA; v_call: TRBV28; cdr3_aa: CASWPGGDTEAFF; cdr3_nt: TGTGCCAGCTGGCCGGGGGGCGACACTGAAGCTTTCTTT
clone_size: NA; j_call: TRBJ1-2; d_call: NA; v_call: TRBV6-5; cdr3_aa: CASSVRTELYGYTF; cdr3_nt: TGTGCCAGCAGTGTAAGGACAGAGCTGTATGGCTACACCTTC
clone_size: NA; j_call: TRBJ2-7; d_call: NA; v_call: TRBV20-1; cdr3_aa: CSAITREQYF; cdr3_nt: TGCAGTGCTATTACTCGGGAGCAGTACTTC
clone_size: NA; j_call: TRBJ2-1; d_call: TRBD2; v_call: TRBV30; cdr3_aa: CAWSAPGGGTRGEQFF; cdr3_nt: TGTGCCTGGAGTGCCCCCGGGGGAGGGACGAGGGGTGAGCAGTTCTTC
clone_size: NA; j_call: TRBJ2-3; d_call: NA; v_call: TRBV6-5; cdr3_aa: CASRIQASTDTQYF; cdr3_nt: TGTGCCAGCCGAATACAGGCTAGCACAGATACGCAGTATTTT
clone_size: NA; j_call: TRBJ1-5; d_call: NA; v_call: TRBV21-1; cdr3_aa: CASSTPRDQPQHF; cdr3_nt: TGTGCCAGCAGCACCCCCCGAGATCAGCCCCAGCATTTT
clone_size: NA; j_call: TRBJ2-2; d_call: NA; v_call: TRBV7-9; cdr3_aa: CASSLTGSPNTGELFF; cdr3_nt: TGTGCCAGCAGCTTAACAGGCAGCCCGAACACCGGGGAGCTGTTTTTT
clone_size: few; j_call: TRBJ2-1; d_call: TRBD2; v_call: TRBV10-3; cdr3_aa: CAISTLSGGSYNEQFF; cdr3_nt: TGTGCCATCAGTACACTTAGCGGGGGGTCCTACAATGAGCAGTTCTTC
clone_size: NA; j_call: TRBJ1-6; d_call: NA; v_call: TRBV7-2; cdr3_aa: CASSFGGNYNSPLHF; cdr3_nt: TGTGCCAGCAGCTTCGGTGGGAACTATAATTCACCCCTCCACTTT
clone_size: few; j_call: TRBJ2-7; d_call: TRBD1; v_call: TRBV27; cdr3_aa: CASSSGQGSSYEQYF; cdr3_nt: TGTGCCAGCAGTTCTGGACAGGGAAGTTCCTACGAGCAGTACTTC
clone_size: NA; j_call: TRBJ1-4; d_call: NA; v_call: TRBV5-6; cdr3_aa: CASSPRTFTNEKLFF; cdr3_nt: TGTGCCAGCAGCCCGAGGACCTTCACTAATGAAAAACTGTTTTTT
clone_size: NA; j_call: TRBJ2-5; d_call: NA; v_call: TRBV7-6; cdr3_aa: CASSLGSQETQYF; cdr3_nt: TGTGCCAGCAGCTTAGGAAGTCAAGAGACCCAGTACTTC
clone_size: NA; j_call: TRBJ1-4; d_call: TRBD1; v_call: TRBV6-1; cdr3_aa: CASSEVGQGIGKLFF; cdr3_nt: TGTGCCAGCAGTGAGGTTGGACAGGGGATTGGAAAACTGTTTTTT
clone_size: NA; j_call: TRBJ1-1; d_call: NA; v_call: TRBV11-2; cdr3_aa: CASSLGTQDSREAFF; cdr3_nt: TGTGCCAGCAGCTTAGGAACCCAAGACAGCAGAGAAGCTTTCTTT
clone_size: few; j_call: TRBJ1-5; d_call: TRBD1; v_call: TRBV19; cdr3_aa: CASQGQGINQPQHF; cdr3_nt: TGTGCCAGCCAGGGACAGGGGATCAATCAGCCCCAGCATTTT
clone_size: NA; j_call: TRBJ2-7; d_call: NA; v_call: TRBV18; cdr3_aa: CASSTTNRNHEQYF; cdr3_nt: TGTGCCAGCTCTACCACGAACAGGAACCACGAGCAGTACTTC
clone_size: NA; j_call: TRBJ1-4; d_call: TRBD1; v_call: TRBV5-4; cdr3_aa: CASSSGQGGEKLFF; cdr3_nt: TGTGCCAGCAGCTCCGGACAGGGAGGAGAAAAACTGTTTTTT
clone_size: NA; j_call: TRBJ2-6; d_call: NA; v_call: TRBV2; cdr3_aa: CATEDHSGANVLTF; cdr3_nt: TGTGCCACCGAGGACCACTCTGGGGCCAACGTCCTGACTTTC
clone_size: NA; j_call: TRBJ1-3; d_call: TRBD1; v_call: TRBV9; cdr3_aa: CASSDDRGRDTIYF; cdr3_nt: TGTGCCAGCAGCGACGACAGGGGAAGGGACACCATATATTTT
clone_size: NA; j_call: TRBJ1-1; d_call: NA; v_call: TRBV28; cdr3_aa: CASSSYLDSTEAFF; cdr3_nt: TGTGCCAGCAGTTCATATTTGGACAGCACTGAAGCTTTCTTT
clone_size: NA; j_call: TRBJ1-2; d_call: NA; v_call: TRBV6-6; cdr3_aa: CATTGGYNYGYTF; cdr3_nt: TGTGCCACTACGGGGGGGTATAACTATGGCTACACCTTC
clone_size: NA; j_call: TRBJ2-3; d_call: NA; v_call: TRBV5-4; cdr3_aa: CASSLGLRITDTQYF; cdr3_nt: TGTGCCAGCAGTCTCGGACTCCGAATCACAGATACGCAGTATTTT
clone_size: NA; j_call: TRBJ2-1; d_call: NA; v_call: TRBV25-1; cdr3_aa: CASSDPDRNEQFF; cdr3_nt: TGTGCCAGCAGTGACCCGGACCGGAATGAGCAGTTCTTC
clone_size: NA; j_call: TRBJ1-2; d_call: NA; v_call: TRBV4-2; cdr3_aa: CASSLAGVDHYGYTF; cdr3_nt: TGTGCCAGCAGCCTAGCAGGGGTCGACCACTATGGCTACACCTTC
clone_size: NA; j_call: TRBJ1-3; d_call: NA; v_call: TRBV30; cdr3_aa: CAWSVSGFGSSGNTIYF; cdr3_nt: TGTGCCTGGAGTGTGTCCGGGTTTGGATCCTCTGGAAACACCATATATTTT
clone_size: NA; j_call: TRBJ1-1; d_call: NA; v_call: TRBV6-1; cdr3_aa: CASSATGIDTFF; cdr3_nt: TGTGCCAGCAGTGCGACCGGGATCGACACTTTCTTT
clone_size: few; j_call: TRBJ2-2; d_call: TRBD2; v_call: TRBV5-4; cdr3_aa: CALGLAGGANTGELFF; cdr3_nt: TGTGCCCTAGGACTAGCGGGGGGCGCGAACACCGGGGAGCTGTTTTTT
clone_size: NA; j_call: TRBJ2-1; d_call: NA; v_call: TRBV6-6; cdr3_aa: CASSFGPSYNEQFF; cdr3_nt: TGTGCCAGCAGTTTTGGTCCCTCCTACAATGAGCAGTTCTTC
clone_size: NA; j_call: TRBJ2-1; d_call: NA; v_call: TRBV11-2; cdr3_aa: CASSVMAGSYNEQFF; cdr3_nt: TGTGCCAGCAGCGTGATGGCAGGTTCCTACAATGAGCAGTTCTTC
clone_size: NA; j_call: TRBJ1-5; d_call: NA; v_call: TRBV9; cdr3_aa: CASSERSTGLPMHF; cdr3_nt: TGTGCCAGCAGCGAGAGATCGACAGGCCTTCCTATGCATTTT